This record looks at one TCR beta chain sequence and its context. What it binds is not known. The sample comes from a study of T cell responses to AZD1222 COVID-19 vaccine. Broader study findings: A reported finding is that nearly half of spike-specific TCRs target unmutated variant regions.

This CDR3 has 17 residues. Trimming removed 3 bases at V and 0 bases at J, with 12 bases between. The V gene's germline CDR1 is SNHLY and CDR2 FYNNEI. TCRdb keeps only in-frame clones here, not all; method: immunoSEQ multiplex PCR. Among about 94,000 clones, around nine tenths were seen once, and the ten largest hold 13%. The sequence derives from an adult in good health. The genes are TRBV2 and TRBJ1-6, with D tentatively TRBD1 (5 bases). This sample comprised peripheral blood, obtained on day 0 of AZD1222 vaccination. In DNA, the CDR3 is TGTGCCAGCAGTGACCTCAGGGTCAGCTCCTATAATTCACCCCTCCACTTT. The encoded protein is CASSDLRVSSYNSPLHF.